This T cell receptor (beta chain) was identified during a study of vaccination and CD4 T cells after COVID-19. Documented treatment: approximately 10-day PBMC culture with coronavirus spike peptide pools or control peptides (ViraFEST assay). The Oncomine TCR Beta short-read assay was applied to DNA of cultured CD4+ T cells. Each CDR3 protein is one row after TCRdb ran MiXCR on the PCR reads. The data show 13,000 or so distinct CDR3 sequences, roughly 74% seen once. Regarding the study as a whole: Clonotypes reactive to SARS-CoV-2 had a median that went up from roughly 21 to 40, but not significantly.

On this clonotype: As yet, its antigen is unknown.

The TCR comes from a human donor who had recovered from COVID-19. Sequencing input: CD4+ T cells from blood, cultured in vitro.

CDR3 protein: CASSYAARSGNTIYF. The CDR3 DNA reads TGTGCCAGCAGTTACGCAGCCCGCTCTGGAAACACCATATATTTT. V is TRBV6-5 and J is TRBJ1-3; the D is unclear. V shed 2 bases and J shed 0 bases, with 8 bases lying between them. Germline CDR1 and CDR2: MNHEY and SVGAGI. This CDR3 has 15 residues.